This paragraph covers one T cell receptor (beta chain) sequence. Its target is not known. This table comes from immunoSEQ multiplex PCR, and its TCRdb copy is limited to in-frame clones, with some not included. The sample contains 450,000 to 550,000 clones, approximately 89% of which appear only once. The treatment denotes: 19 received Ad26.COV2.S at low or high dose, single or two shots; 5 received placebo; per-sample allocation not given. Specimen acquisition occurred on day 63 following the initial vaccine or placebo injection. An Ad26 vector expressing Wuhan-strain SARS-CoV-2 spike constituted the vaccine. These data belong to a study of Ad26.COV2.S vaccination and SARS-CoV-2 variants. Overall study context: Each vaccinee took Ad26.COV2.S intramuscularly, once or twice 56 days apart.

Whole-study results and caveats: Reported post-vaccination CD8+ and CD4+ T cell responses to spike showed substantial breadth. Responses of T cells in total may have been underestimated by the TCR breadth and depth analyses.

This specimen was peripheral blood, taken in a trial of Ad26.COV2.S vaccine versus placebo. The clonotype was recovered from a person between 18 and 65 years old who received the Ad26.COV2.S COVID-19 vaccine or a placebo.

As DNA, the CDR3 is TGTGCCAGCAGTCCGGGGGGGTTGACTGAAGCTTTCTTT. It translates to CASSPGGLTEAFF. This chain links TRBV27 with TRBJ1-1, with D possibly matching TRBD1 (5 bases). V was shortened by 5 bases and J by 5 bases, with 12 bases between the two germline ends. CDR3 size: 13 residues. Germline CDR1 is MNHEY and CDR2 is SMNVEV (reference sequence).